This TCR beta chain was retrieved from a study of CD8+ T cells in alopecia areata. Points from the study as a whole: Patients displayed less clarity in TCR sharing than mice, a finding possibly related to HLA.

CD4+ and CD8+ T cells were sorted from PBMCs. This clone appeared a few times. No antigen is known for it. The sequencing template was cDNA reverse transcribed from extracted RNA. Clones were sequenced by immunoSEQ multiplex PCR, and TCRdb holds only the in-frame ones, with some missing. There are 90,000 to 120,000 clones in the sample; 50% to 60% occur only once, and 20% to 30% lies in the top ten. CDR1 is SQVTM, CDR2 ANQGSEA, per germline. This CDR3 is 14 amino acids long. V was shortened by 3 bases and J by 2 bases, with 11 bases between the two germline ends. This chain joins TRBV29-1 and TRBJ2-1, with D possibly being TRBD1 (5 bases). Material for sequencing was NKG2D-low CD8+ T cells sorted from blood. The TCR was taken from a human donor with alopecia areata. CDR3 coding DNA: TGCAGCGTTGAGGGGTTGGGGCCCTACAATGAGCAGTTCTTC. Protein sequence: CSVEGLGPYNEQFF.